Listed below are T cell receptor beta chains from one sample, sequenced in a study of OX40 agonist ivuxolimab in advanced cancers. The method was immunoSEQ multiplex PCR; TCRdb's version includes in-frame clones alone and lacks a portion of them. The sample yields around 34,000 clones, about four fifths seen once. The sample in question was CD4+ or CD8+ T cells sorted from blood, obtained in a trial of the OX40 agonist ivuxolimab. The receptors shown here come from an adult with an advanced solid tumor such as melanoma, head and neck, liver or kidney cancer. CDR3s include the opening cysteine and the closing phenylalanine or tryptophan. D genes are given only for firm matches. For some rows the clone size is stated as once, few or many, or as a class when expanded; others skip it.

J gene,D gene,clone size,V gene,CDR3 protein,CDR3 DNA
TRBJ2-1,NA,few,TRBV11-2,CASSLVVEQFF,TGTGCCAGCAGCTTAGTAGTTGAGCAGTTCTTC
TRBJ2-1,NA,NA,TRBV6-1,CAIPGGISSYNEQFF,TGTGCCATCCCAGGGGGGATAAGCTCCTACAATGAGCAGTTCTTC
TRBJ1-4,NA,NA,TRBV5-6,CASADSPNEKLFF,TGTGCCAGCGCGGACAGTCCTAATGAAAAACTGTTTTTT
TRBJ1-1,NA,NA,TRBV4-3,CASSQELQGPGTEAFF,TGCGCCAGCAGCCAAGAATTACAGGGACCGGGCACTGAAGCTTTCTTT
TRBJ2-7,NA,NA,TRBV10-3,CAISESGQGSNEQYF,TGTGCCATCAGTGAGTCGGGGCAGGGGTCCAACGAGCAGTACTTC
TRBJ1-1,NA,once,TRBV6-1,CASTKTRNEAFF,TGTGCCAGTACAAAAACACGAAATGAAGCTTTCTTT
TRBJ1-1,NA,NA,TRBV18,CASSEIRNTEAFF,TGTGCCAGCTCAGAAATCAGGAACACTGAAGCTTTCTTT
TRBJ2-7,NA,few,TRBV27,CASSLRATYEQYF,TGTGCCAGCAGTTTACGGGCTACCTACGAGCAGTACTTC
TRBJ1-2,NA,NA,TRBV6-1,CAGSRALPYGYTF,TGTGCCGGATCTAGGGCCCTCCCCTATGGCTACACCTTC
TRBJ2-5,NA,NA,TRBV5-1,CASSPQRRGTYQETQYF,TGCGCCAGCAGCCCGCAGCGGCGGGGAACCTACCAAGAGACCCAGTACTTC
TRBJ1-1,NA,NA,TRBV18,CASSPGLWGTEAFF,TGTGCCAGCTCACCAGGCCTTTGGGGGACTGAAGCTTTCTTT
TRBJ1-4,TRBD1,NA,TRBV5-1,CASSFTGGGEKLFF,TGCGCCAGCAGCTTTACAGGGGGCGGGGAAAAACTGTTTTTT
TRBJ1-6,NA,NA,TRBV6-5,CASSEGRSPLHF,TGTGCCAGCTCCGAGGGTCGATCACCCCTCCACTTT
TRBJ1-6,NA,NA,TRBV9,CASSYGPSPNSPLHF,TGTGCCAGCAGCTATGGACCTTCCCCAAATTCACCCCTCCACTTT
TRBJ1-3,TRBD1,NA,TRBV18,CASSPRDSSGNTIYF,TGTGCCAGCTCACCCCGGGACAGCTCTGGAAACACCATATATTTT
TRBJ1-1,NA,NA,TRBV12-5,CASGLAQGEGNTEAFF,TGTGCTAGTGGTTTAGCCCAAGGGGAGGGGAACACTGAAGCTTTCTTT
TRBJ2-7,NA,few,TRBV28,CASTTGTYEQYF,TGTGCCAGCACTACAGGGACCTACGAGCAGTACTTC
TRBJ1-6,NA,NA,TRBV7-2,CASSKDSNSPLHF,TGTGCCAGCAGCAAGGACAGTAATTCACCCCTCCACTTT
TRBJ2-2,NA,NA,TRBV2,CASNRGATGELFF,TGTGCCAGCAATCGGGGGGCCACCGGGGAGCTGTTTTTT
TRBJ1-5,TRBD1,NA,TRBV7-6,CASALDRGNQPQHF,TGTGCCAGCGCCTTGGACAGGGGGAATCAGCCCCAGCATTTT
TRBJ2-1,NA,NA,TRBV7-9,CASSPPRGTPTERNEQFF,TGTGCCAGCAGCCCACCCCGGGGGACCCCAACTGAGAGGAATGAGCAGTTCTTC
TRBJ2-7,NA,NA,TRBV7-9,CASSRPEVLEQYF,TGTGCCAGCAGCCGACCAGAGGTACTCGAGCAGTACTTC
TRBJ1-2,NA,NA,TRBV11-2,CASSLNGLGLSGYTF,TGTGCCAGCAGCTTAAACGGTCTGGGACTCTCGGGCTACACCTTC
TRBJ1-6,NA,NA,TRBV5-1,CASSLVVPGYGNNSPLHF,TGCGCCAGCAGCTTGGTTGTTCCCGGGTATGGCAATAATTCACCCCTCCACTTT
TRBJ2-1,NA,NA,TRBV13,CASSLLGEQFF,TGTGCCAGCAGCTTACTGGGGGAGCAGTTCTTC
TRBJ1-1,NA,NA,TRBV11-2,CASSRNGGNTEAFF,TGTGCCAGCAGCCGCAATGGGGGGAACACTGAAGCTTTCTTT
TRBJ2-5,NA,NA,TRBV12-5,CASGLDLEETQYF,TGTGCTAGTGGTTTGGACTTGGAGGAGACCCAGTACTTC
TRBJ2-5,NA,once,TRBV20-1,CSALRETQYF,TGCAGTGCTCTTAGAGAGACCCAGTACTTC
TRBJ1-2,NA,NA,TRBV7-8,CASSLKQSYGYTF,TGTGCCAGCAGCTTAAAACAGTCCTATGGCTACACCTTC
TRBJ2-7,NA,NA,TRBV7-9,CASSSDRNSHEQYF,TGTGCCAGCAGCTCCGACCGGAATTCCCACGAGCAGTACTTC
TRBJ1-2,TRBD1,NA,TRBV6-6,CASKQGLNYGYTF,TGTGCCAGCAAACAGGGGTTAAACTATGGCTACACCTTC
TRBJ2-1,TRBD2,NA,TRBV5-6,CASSPGTSGDNEQFF,TGTGCCAGCAGTCCAGGGACTAGCGGGGACAATGAGCAGTTCTTC
TRBJ2-3,NA,NA,TRBV5-1,CASSFHGQGTDTQYF,TGCGCCAGCAGCTTTCACGGACAAGGAACAGATACGCAGTATTTT
TRBJ2-5,TRBD1,NA,TRBV7-9,CASSYRGSETQYF,TGTGCCAGCAGCTACAGGGGGTCAGAGACCCAGTACTTC
TRBJ1-1,TRBD1,NA,TRBV18,CASSVQGGSEAFF,TGTGCCAGCTCAGTACAGGGGGGCTCTGAAGCTTTCTTT
TRBJ2-2,NA,NA,TRBV7-8,CATPGVANTGELFF,TGTGCCACCCCGGGGGTGGCGAACACCGGGGAGCTGTTTTTT
TRBJ2-5,NA,NA,TRBV19,CASSVDGETQYF,TGTGCCAGTAGCGTTGACGGGGAGACCCAGTACTTC
TRBJ1-1,TRBD1,NA,TRBV2,CASSEAGGGWSEAFF,TGTGCCAGCAGTGAAGCAGGAGGGGGCTGGTCTGAAGCTTTCTTT
TRBJ2-1,TRBD1,NA,TRBV14,CASSRPDRAYNEQFF,TGTGCCAGCAGTCGCCCGGACAGGGCATACAATGAGCAGTTCTTC
TRBJ1-4,NA,few,TRBV11-2,CASKTTGHMNEKLFF,TGTGCCAGCAAGACGACGGGACACATGAATGAAAAACTGTTTTTT
TRBJ2-6,TRBD1,NA,TRBV5-1,CASSRWGQSSGANVLTF,TGCGCCAGCAGTCGCTGGGGACAGAGCTCTGGGGCCAACGTCCTGACTTTC
TRBJ1-1,NA,NA,TRBV6-5,CAYSPGFENTEAFF,TGTGCCTATTCCCCAGGGTTCGAGAACACTGAAGCTTTCTTT
TRBJ1-2,TRBD1,NA,TRBV6-5,CASSGDRGGYGYTF,TGTGCCAGCAGTGGGGACAGGGGAGGCTATGGCTACACCTTC
TRBJ2-3,TRBD2,NA,TRBV11-2,CASSPRLADTDTQYF,TGTGCCAGCAGCCCACGACTAGCGGACACAGATACGCAGTATTTT
TRBJ1-1,NA,NA,TRBV4-3,CASSLAQGWEAFF,TGCGCCAGCAGCCTCGCACAGGGCTGGGAAGCTTTCTTT
TRBJ2-7,TRBD2,NA,TRBV29-1,CSAGASGSLQYF,TGCAGCGCTGGGGCTAGCGGGAGCTTGCAGTACTTC
TRBJ1-5,NA,few,TRBV19,CASSTGREDQPQHF,TGTGCCAGTAGTACAGGGCGGGAGGATCAGCCCCAGCATTTT
TRBJ1-5,NA,NA,TRBV6-5,CASHRDPGQPQHF,TGTGCCAGCCACAGGGACCCCGGTCAGCCCCAGCATTTT
TRBJ1-4,NA,NA,TRBV5-4,CASSLGGRGEKLFF,TGTGCCAGCAGCTTAGGAGGGAGGGGTGAAAAACTGTTTTTT
TRBJ1-2,NA,NA,TRBV14,CASSQGSRSYGYTF,TGTGCCAGCAGCCAAGGCAGCCGAAGCTATGGCTACACCTTC
TRBJ1-2,NA,NA,TRBV25-1,CASSDPKAPDSNYGYTF,TGTGCCAGCAGTGATCCCAAGGCCCCAGATTCGAACTATGGCTACACCTTC
TRBJ2-3,NA,once,TRBV4-3,CASSQSYSSYTQYF,TGCGCCAGCAGCCAAAGTTACAGTTCTTATACGCAGTATTTT
TRBJ2-3,TRBD1,NA,TRBV9,CASSVGTAPSTDTQYF,TGTGCCAGCAGCGTGGGGACAGCCCCCAGCACAGATACGCAGTATTTT
TRBJ1-1,NA,NA,TRBV20-1,CSASNQVEAFF,TGCAGTGCTAGTAACCAGGTTGAAGCTTTCTTT
TRBJ1-6,NA,NA,TRBV9,CASSVDPTGRNNSPLHF,TGTGCCAGCAGCGTAGATCCTACGGGGCGAAATAATTCACCCCTCCACTTT
TRBJ1-4,TRBD1,few,TRBV2,CASIPGQGNEKLFF,TGTGCCAGCATTCCGGGACAGGGGAATGAAAAACTGTTTTTT
TRBJ1-3,NA,NA,TRBV10-3,CATTTGDKRNTIYF,TGTGCCACCACCACGGGGGACAAAAGAAACACCATATATTTT
TRBJ2-2,NA,NA,TRBV6-6,CASSYRENTGELFF,TGTGCCAGCAGTTACAGGGAGAACACCGGGGAGCTGTTTTTT
TRBJ2-1,NA,few,TRBV11-2,CASSWAGGGNEQFF,TGTGCCAGCAGCTGGGCAGGGGGAGGCAATGAGCAGTTCTTC